A selection of T cell receptor beta chains follows, all from one sample in a study of vaccination and CD4 T cells after COVID-19. TCRdb analysed the PCR reads with MiXCR anew, one entry per CDR3 protein. This sample yields about 9,700 distinct CDR3 sequences, of which 30% to 35% are seen a single time; 6.5% to 9% belongs to the top ten. Antigens for these TCRs are unknown. The sample was CD4+ T cells from blood, cultured in vitro. The receptors were gathered from a human donor in good health. Both conserved end residues are part of each CDR3. The D gene is left open where the match is weak. Some rows have no size entry. The others give once, few or many, or a class for an expanded clone.

CDR3 DNA: TGTGCCAGCAGTAGACTAGTTTTGCAGACCCAGTACTTC
CDR3 protein: CASSRLVLQTQYF
clone size: .
D gene: .
V gene: TRBV28
J gene: TRBJ2-5

CDR3 DNA: TGCGCCAGCAGCTGGGGGGGCGGAGAGACCCAGTACTTC
CDR3 protein: CASSWGGGETQYF
clone size: few
D gene: .
V gene: TRBV5-1
J gene: TRBJ2-5

CDR3 DNA: TGTGCCAACAGTTTCTCGACAGGGGATGGCTACACCTTC
CDR3 protein: CANSFSTGDGYTF
clone size: .
D gene: TRBD1
V gene: TRBV12-3/TRBV12-4
J gene: TRBJ1-2

CDR3 DNA: TGTGCCAGCAGTTACGGGCCGGATGGGCAGCCCCAGCATTTT
CDR3 protein: CASSYGPDGQPQHF
clone size: .
D gene: .
V gene: TRBV6-5
J gene: TRBJ1-5

CDR3 DNA: TGTGCCAGCAGTGGGGGCGACAGGGGGCCCCAGCATTTT
CDR3 protein: CASSGGDRGPQHF
clone size: .
D gene: TRBD1
V gene: TRBV2
J gene: TRBJ1-5

CDR3 DNA: TGTGCCATCAGTGTAAAACCGGGACTAGCGGGATTGTACGAGCAGTACTTC
CDR3 protein: CAISVKPGLAGLYEQYF
clone size: few
D gene: TRBD2
V gene: TRBV10-3
J gene: TRBJ2-7

CDR3 DNA: TGTGCCAGCAGTGCTGACAGGCCAAGCTCCTACGAGCAGTACTTC
CDR3 protein: CASSADRPSSYEQYF
clone size: few
D gene: .
V gene: TRBV2
J gene: TRBJ2-7

CDR3 DNA: TGTGCCAGCACCCAGGGAGCCGTCGGGGAGCTGTTTTTT
CDR3 protein: CASTQGAVGELFF
clone size: .
D gene: .
V gene: TRBV6-2/TRBV6-3
J gene: TRBJ2-2

CDR3 DNA: TGTGCCGCAGGGGGGACTAGCGGGAGGGCCGTCTTC
CDR3 protein: CAAGGTSGRAVF
clone size: .
D gene: TRBD2
V gene: TRBV28
J gene: TRBJ2-1

CDR3 DNA: TGTGCCAGCAGCGCCCAGACAGGGGATAATCAGCCCCAGCATTTT
CDR3 protein: CASSAQTGDNQPQHF
clone size: .
D gene: TRBD1
V gene: TRBV7-3
J gene: TRBJ1-5

CDR3 DNA: TGTGCCAGTAGTATAGGGGCTAGCGGGAGATGGGGGGAGTTCTTC
CDR3 protein: CASSIGASGRWGEFF
clone size: .
D gene: TRBD2
V gene: TRBV19
J gene: TRBJ2-1

CDR3 DNA: TGTGCCAGCAGTCCCCGGGGCCTCTCCTACAATGAGCAGTTCTTC
CDR3 protein: CASSPRGLSYNEQFF
clone size: .
D gene: .
V gene: TRBV27
J gene: TRBJ2-1

CDR3 DNA: TGCAGTGCTGTTGGGACATCGCGATTTACAGATACGCAGTATTTT
CDR3 protein: CSAVGTSRFTDTQYF
clone size: .
D gene: .
V gene: TRBV20-1
J gene: TRBJ2-3

CDR3 DNA: TGCAGTGCCCCTCTGGGGGCCCTGAACACTGAAGCTTTCTTT
CDR3 protein: CSAPLGALNTEAFF
clone size: few
D gene: .
V gene: TRBV20-1
J gene: TRBJ1-1

CDR3 DNA: TGCGCCAGCAGTCCGACCCCAGGGGCCACTGAAGCTTTCTTT
CDR3 protein: CASSPTPGATEAFF
clone size: few
D gene: .
V gene: TRBV5-1
J gene: TRBJ1-1

CDR3 DNA: TGTGCCAGCAGCTTAAGGCTTGGCGGGGAGCTGTTTTTT
CDR3 protein: CASSLRLGGELFF
clone size: .
D gene: .
V gene: TRBV7-3
J gene: TRBJ2-2

CDR3 DNA: TGTGCCAGCAGCCAAGAAGGGGTAGGAGGTGGCTACACCTTC
CDR3 protein: CASSQEGVGGGYTF
clone size: .
D gene: .
V gene: TRBV3-1
J gene: TRBJ1-2

CDR3 DNA: TGCGCCAGCAGCCAAGATCCCCCGGGGGGCACCGGGGAGCTGTTTTTT
CDR3 protein: CASSQDPPGGTGELFF
clone size: once
D gene: TRBD2
V gene: TRBV4-3
J gene: TRBJ2-2

CDR3 DNA: TGTGCCAGCAGCTTGGAGACAGGGGGCTCGAACACTGAAGCTTTCTTT
CDR3 protein: CASSLETGGSNTEAFF
clone size: .
D gene: TRBD1
V gene: TRBV11-2
J gene: TRBJ1-1

CDR3 DNA: TGTGCCAGCAGCCCCGGGGACAGGCACGAGCAGTACTTC
CDR3 protein: CASSPGDRHEQYF
clone size: once
D gene: TRBD1
V gene: TRBV6-1
J gene: TRBJ2-7

CDR3 DNA: TGCGCCAGCAGCCAAGCACACGCCCAGGGCCCAAAGTATTTT
CDR3 protein: CASSQAHAQGPKYF
clone size: .
D gene: .
V gene: TRBV4-1
J gene: TRBJ1-3

CDR3 DNA: TGCAGTGCTCCCCCCGGGGCACTGGCGGGCGAGACCCAGTACTTC
CDR3 protein: CSAPPGALAGETQYF
clone size: few
D gene: .
V gene: TRBV20-1
J gene: TRBJ2-5

CDR3 DNA: TGTGCCACCTTCCCCGGCCTGTGGGAAGATACGCAGTATTTT
CDR3 protein: CATFPGLWEDTQYF
clone size: .
D gene: .
V gene: TRBV7-9
J gene: TRBJ2-3

CDR3 DNA: TGTGCCAGCAGTCCATTACCGGGACTAGCGATAAACAATGAGCAGTTCTTC
CDR3 protein: CASSPLPGLAINNEQFF
clone size: once
D gene: TRBD2
V gene: TRBV6-4
J gene: TRBJ2-1

CDR3 DNA: TGTGCCAGCAGCCCCCAGGGAGGGCACACTGAAGCTTTCTTT
CDR3 protein: CASSPQGGHTEAFF
clone size: .
D gene: .
V gene: TRBV9
J gene: TRBJ1-1

CDR3 DNA: TGCAGTGCTAGAGGACACCTCGCGAACACTGAAGCTTTCTTT
CDR3 protein: CSARGHLANTEAFF
clone size: few
D gene: .
V gene: TRBV20-1
J gene: TRBJ1-1

CDR3 DNA: TGCAGTGCTAGAGGGGACAGGGAGGTCTCACCCCTCCACTTT
CDR3 protein: CSARGDREVSPLHF
clone size: .
D gene: TRBD1
V gene: TRBV20-1
J gene: TRBJ1-6

CDR3 DNA: TGTGCCACCTCGAGAGGGGGCATACGAGAGACCCAGTACTTC
CDR3 protein: CATSRGGIRETQYF
clone size: once
D gene: TRBD1
V gene: TRBV6-2/TRBV6-3
J gene: TRBJ2-5

CDR3 DNA: TGTGCCTGGAGGCGGGGGAGCTATGGCTACACCTTC
CDR3 protein: CAWRRGSYGYTF
clone size: .
D gene: .
V gene: TRBV30
J gene: TRBJ1-2

CDR3 DNA: TGTGCCAGTAGTATGTTAAGGGGAACAGATACGCAGTATTTT
CDR3 protein: CASSMLRGTDTQYF
clone size: once
D gene: .
V gene: TRBV19
J gene: TRBJ2-3

CDR3 DNA: TGTGCCAGCAGTTTGGCAGGACCAAACTATGGCTACACCTTC
CDR3 protein: CASSLAGPNYGYTF
clone size: .
D gene: .
V gene: TRBV27
J gene: TRBJ1-2

CDR3 DNA: TGTGCCAGCACCAACCCGACTAGCGGCACCGGGGAGCTGTTTTTT
CDR3 protein: CASTNPTSGTGELFF
clone size: .
D gene: TRBD2
V gene: TRBV6-1
J gene: TRBJ2-2

CDR3 DNA: TGTGCCAGCAGTTTGGGAGGGATGGGGGGTGGAAGCAATCAGCCCCAGCATTTT
CDR3 protein: CASSLGGMGGGSNQPQHF
clone size: .
D gene: .
V gene: TRBV28
J gene: TRBJ1-5

CDR3 DNA: TGCAGTGCTAGAGATGGGAGGACAGTCCCAGTCGGGGATGATGGCTACACCTTC
CDR3 protein: CSARDGRTVPVGDDGYTF
clone size: few
D gene: .
V gene: TRBV20-1
J gene: TRBJ1-2

CDR3 DNA: TGTGCCAGCAGAGGACAGAATTATGGCTACACCTTC
CDR3 protein: CASRGQNYGYTF
clone size: .
D gene: .
V gene: TRBV12-3/TRBV12-4
J gene: TRBJ1-2

CDR3 DNA: TGTGCCAGCAGCACCGGGACAGGGATGGGAGCTTTCTTT
CDR3 protein: CASSTGTGMGAFF
clone size: .
D gene: TRBD1
V gene: TRBV12-3/TRBV12-4
J gene: TRBJ1-1

CDR3 DNA: TGTGCCAGCAGACCGGGAGGGGACAGGGGCTACGAGCAGTACTTC
CDR3 protein: CASRPGGDRGYEQYF
clone size: .
D gene: TRBD1
V gene: TRBV7-2
J gene: TRBJ2-7

CDR3 DNA: TGTGCCAGCAGCACCGGGGTGTACACTGAAGCTTTCTTT
CDR3 protein: CASSTGVYTEAFF
clone size: .
D gene: .
V gene: TRBV7-9
J gene: TRBJ1-1

CDR3 DNA: TGTGCCAGCTGGGGTCGAGCCACCGGGGAGCTGTTTTTT
CDR3 protein: CASWGRATGELFF
clone size: once
D gene: .
V gene: TRBV12-3/TRBV12-4
J gene: TRBJ2-2

CDR3 DNA: TGTGCCATCAGTGAGGGACAGGGGATCACAGATACGCAGTATTTT
CDR3 protein: CAISEGQGITDTQYF
clone size: .
D gene: TRBD1
V gene: TRBV10-3
J gene: TRBJ2-3

CDR3 DNA: TGTGCCAGTAGCGGGGGACATCTCTTAAGTGCTTTCTTT
CDR3 protein: CASSGGHLLSAFF
clone size: .
D gene: .
V gene: TRBV19
J gene: TRBJ1-1

CDR3 DNA: TGCAGTGCTCCGGACTCCACGCCGGATACGCAGTATTTT
CDR3 protein: CSAPDSTPDTQYF
clone size: .
D gene: .
V gene: TRBV20-1
J gene: TRBJ2-3

CDR3 DNA: TGCAGTGCTAGGTCCTACCTAGGCTACGAGCAGTACTTC
CDR3 protein: CSARSYLGYEQYF
clone size: .
D gene: .
V gene: TRBV20-1
J gene: TRBJ2-7

CDR3 DNA: TGCAGTGCCCCACTAGCGGGATTATACGAGCAGTACTTC
CDR3 protein: CSAPLAGLYEQYF
clone size: .
D gene: TRBD2
V gene: TRBV20-1
J gene: TRBJ2-7

CDR3 DNA: TGTGCCAGCAGTTCCACCGGGTCCGGGCAGCCCCAGCATTTT
CDR3 protein: CASSSTGSGQPQHF
clone size: few
D gene: .
V gene: TRBV2
J gene: TRBJ1-5

CDR3 DNA: TGCGCCAGCAGGCCCTCCCTGACTTCGGACGAGCAGTACTTC
CDR3 protein: CASRPSLTSDEQYF
clone size: .
D gene: .
V gene: TRBV10-2
J gene: TRBJ2-7

CDR3 DNA: TGTGCCAGCAGTCAACAGGGGGCCGAGGAGACCCAGTACTTC
CDR3 protein: CASSQQGAEETQYF
clone size: few
D gene: TRBD1
V gene: TRBV6-1
J gene: TRBJ2-5

CDR3 DNA: TGCGCCAGCAGCCAACTCACTAGTAACAATGAGCAGTTCTTC
CDR3 protein: CASSQLTSNNEQFF
clone size: .
D gene: .
V gene: TRBV4-1
J gene: TRBJ2-1

CDR3 DNA: TGCAGTGCTAGTGACCTACATCTTTCTGAAGCTTTCTTT
CDR3 protein: CSASDLHLSEAFF
clone size: .
D gene: .
V gene: TRBV20-1
J gene: TRBJ1-1

CDR3 DNA: TGTGCCAGCAGTAAACCCGGACAGGGGTCCACTGAAGCTTTCTTT
CDR3 protein: CASSKPGQGSTEAFF
clone size: few
D gene: TRBD1
V gene: TRBV6-1
J gene: TRBJ1-1

CDR3 DNA: TGTGCCAGTGGGCCCTGGGACACCTTAGAAGCTTTCTTT
CDR3 protein: CASGPWDTLEAFF
clone size: few
D gene: .
V gene: TRBV19
J gene: TRBJ1-1

CDR3 DNA: TGTGCCAGCAGCTTATCTGGCGGGGAGCTGTTTTTT
CDR3 protein: CASSLSGGELFF
clone size: .
D gene: .
V gene: TRBV7-6
J gene: TRBJ2-2

CDR3 DNA: TGTGCCAGCAGTACCGGGACAGGGAAGACCCAGTACTTC
CDR3 protein: CASSTGTGKTQYF
clone size: few
D gene: TRBD1
V gene: TRBV6-1
J gene: TRBJ2-5

CDR3 DNA: TGTGCCAGCAGCTCCAGGGGTGGGGACACTGAAGCTTTCTTT
CDR3 protein: CASSSRGGDTEAFF
clone size: .
D gene: .
V gene: TRBV7-8
J gene: TRBJ1-1

CDR3 DNA: TGTGCCAGCAGCTTATACCAGGGAACCGGGGAGCTGTTTTTT
CDR3 protein: CASSLYQGTGELFF
clone size: .
D gene: .
V gene: TRBV7-3
J gene: TRBJ2-2

CDR3 DNA: TGTGCCTGGAGTGGCCGGGACAAACGATACGAGCAGTACTTC
CDR3 protein: CAWSGRDKRYEQYF
clone size: once
D gene: .
V gene: TRBV30
J gene: TRBJ2-7

CDR3 DNA: TGTGCCTGGATAACCGGGGAGACCCAGTACTTC
CDR3 protein: CAWITGETQYF
clone size: .
D gene: .
V gene: TRBV30
J gene: TRBJ2-5